This T cell receptor beta chain appears in the sequencing data of a study of metastatic and nonmetastatic thyroid tumors. Not a single patient had been given any form of treatment at any point before undergoing thyroid surgery. Germline CDR1 and CDR2: LGHDT and YNNKEL (reference sequence). This CDR3 is 15 amino acids long. V lost 1 base to trimming and J lost 0 bases, with 6 bases between them. This clone was seen repeatedly, ten times or more. TCRdb re-analyzed the PCR reads through MiXCR. Of about 64,000 clones in the sample, roughly 4% are singletons; the top ten hold about a fifth. The source material was blood. The receptor was derived from a female donor with papillary thyroid cancer or a benign thyroid nodule (not recorded which). Some clones in this sample may be carry-over from other donors' samples. The chain combines TRBV3-1 with TRBJ2-2; no clear D gene. The CDR3 DNA follows: TGTGCCAGCAGCCAAGGCCTAGCGAACACCGGGGAGCTGTTTTTT. Its protein product is CASSQGLANTGELFF.